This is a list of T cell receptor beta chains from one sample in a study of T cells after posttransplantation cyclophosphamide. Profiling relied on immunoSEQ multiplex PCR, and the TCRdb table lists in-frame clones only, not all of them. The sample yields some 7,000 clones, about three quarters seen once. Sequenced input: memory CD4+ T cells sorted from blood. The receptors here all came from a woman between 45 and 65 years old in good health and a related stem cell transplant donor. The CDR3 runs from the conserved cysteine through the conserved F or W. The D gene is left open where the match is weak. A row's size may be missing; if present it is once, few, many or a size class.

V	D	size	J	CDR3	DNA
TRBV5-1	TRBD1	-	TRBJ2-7	CASSWTGGSYEQYF	TGCGCCAGCAGCTGGACAGGGGGCAGCTACGAGCAGTACTTC
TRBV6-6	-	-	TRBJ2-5	CASSYSRIPTQETQYF	TGTGCCAGCAGTTACTCCCGAATACCTACTCAAGAGACCCAGTACTTC
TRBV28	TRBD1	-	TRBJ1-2	CASTTGQGAIYTF	TGTGCCAGCACCACAGGACAGGGGGCAATCTACACCTTC
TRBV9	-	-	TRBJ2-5	CASSVRGSKETQYF	TGTGCCAGCAGCGTCAGGGGCAGCAAAGAGACCCAGTACTTC
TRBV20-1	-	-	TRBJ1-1	CSASRQRKAFF	TGCAGTGCTAGTAGGCAGCGTAAAGCTTTCTTT
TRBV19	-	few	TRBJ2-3	CASSAAAAIDTQYF	TGTGCCAGTAGTGCGGCCGCGGCAATCGATACGCAGTATTTT
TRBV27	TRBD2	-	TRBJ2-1	CASSVPGRDEQFF	TGTGCCAGCTCAGTTCCGGGGAGGGATGAGCAGTTCTTC
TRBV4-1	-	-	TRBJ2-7	CASSLGGEQYF	TGCGCCAGCAGCTTGGGAGGCGAGCAGTACTTC
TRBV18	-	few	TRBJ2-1	CASSPGLPEFNEQFF	TGTGCCAGCTCACCGGGACTCCCAGAATTCAATGAGCAGTTCTTC
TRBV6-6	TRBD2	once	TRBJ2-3	CASSSALAGGPDTQYF	TGTGCCAGCAGCAGTGCTCTAGCGGGAGGGCCAGATACGCAGTATTTT
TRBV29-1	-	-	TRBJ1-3	CSVVVGTAIYF	TGCAGCGTTGTGGTGGGCACAGCCATATATTTT
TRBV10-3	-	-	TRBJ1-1	CAISGAGGTEAFF	TGTGCCATCAGTGGTGCCGGGGGCACTGAAGCTTTCTTT
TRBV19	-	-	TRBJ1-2	CASSPTVSNGYTF	TGTGCCAGTAGTCCTACAGTCTCTAATGGCTACACCTTC
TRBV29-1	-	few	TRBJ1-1	CSVGGELNTEAFF	TGCAGCGTTGGGGGGGAGCTGAACACTGAAGCTTTCTTT
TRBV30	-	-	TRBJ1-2	CAWSEGGGYGYTF	TGTGCCTGGAGTGAAGGGGGGGGCTATGGCTACACCTTC